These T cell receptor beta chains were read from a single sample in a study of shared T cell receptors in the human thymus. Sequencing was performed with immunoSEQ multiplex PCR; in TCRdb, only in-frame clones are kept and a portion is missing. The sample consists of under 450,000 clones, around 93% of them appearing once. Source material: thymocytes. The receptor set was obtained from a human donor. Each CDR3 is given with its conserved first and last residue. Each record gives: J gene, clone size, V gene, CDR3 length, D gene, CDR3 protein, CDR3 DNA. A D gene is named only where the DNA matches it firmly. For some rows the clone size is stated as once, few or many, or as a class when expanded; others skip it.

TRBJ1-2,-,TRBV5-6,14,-,CASSSQMVYYGYTF,TGTGCCAGCAGCTCCCAAATGGTCTACTATGGCTACACCTTC
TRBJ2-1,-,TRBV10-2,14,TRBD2,CASSELQREGKQFF,TGCGCCAGCAGTGAGTTACAGCGGGAGGGGAAGCAGTTCTTC
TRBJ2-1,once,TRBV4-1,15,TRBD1,CASSPQGYPYNEQFF,TGCGCCAGCAGTCCACAGGGGTACCCCTACAATGAGCAGTTCTTC
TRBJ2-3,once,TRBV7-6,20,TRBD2,CASSPWAGLTSGRAPDTQYF,TGTGCCAGCAGCCCATGGGCGGGGCTGACTAGCGGGAGGGCACCAGATACGCAGTATTTT
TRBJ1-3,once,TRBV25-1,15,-,CASLDGMISGNTIYF,TGTGCCAGTCTGGACGGAATGATCTCTGGAAACACCATATATTTT
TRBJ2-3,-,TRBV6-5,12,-,CASSSGPDTQYF,TGTGCCAGCAGTTCGGGGCCGGATACGCAGTATTTT
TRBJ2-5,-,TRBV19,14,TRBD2,CASSIASGRETQYF,TGTGCCAGTAGTATAGCTAGCGGGAGAGAGACCCAGTACTTC
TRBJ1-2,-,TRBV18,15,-,CASSPPEGRMDGYTF,TGTGCCAGCTCACCCCCGGAGGGAAGAATGGACGGCTACACCTTC
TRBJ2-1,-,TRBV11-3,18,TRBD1,CASSSRSLTGEFYNEQFF,TGTGCCAGCAGCTCCAGGTCTCTGACAGGGGAATTCTACAATGAGCAGTTCTTC
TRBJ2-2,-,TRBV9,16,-,CASSATRGLGTGELFF,TGTGCCAGCAGCGCGACGAGGGGTTTGGGCACCGGGGAGCTGTTTTTT
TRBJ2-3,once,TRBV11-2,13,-,CASSLARGDTQYF,TGTGCCAGCAGCTTAGCGAGAGGAGATACGCAGTATTTT
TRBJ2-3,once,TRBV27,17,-,CASSRTGTNLFTDTQYF,TGTGCCAGCAGCCGCACAGGCACCAACTTATTCACAGATACGCAGTATTTT
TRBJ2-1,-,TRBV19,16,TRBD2,CASSIIRTSGRNEQFF,TGTGCCAGTAGTATCATACGGACTAGCGGGAGGAATGAGCAGTTCTTC
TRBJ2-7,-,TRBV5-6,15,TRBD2,CASSDPGTSAPEQYF,TGTGCCAGCAGCGACCCCGGGACTAGCGCTCCCGAGCAGTACTTC
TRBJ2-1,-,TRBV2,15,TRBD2,CASSSLAGSYNEQFF,TGTGCCAGCAGTTCGCTAGCGGGCTCCTACAATGAGCAGTTCTTC
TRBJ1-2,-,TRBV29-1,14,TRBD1,CSVESGQPNYGYTF,TGCAGCGTTGAGTCGGGACAGCCTAACTATGGCTACACCTTC
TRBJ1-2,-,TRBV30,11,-,CAWKINYGYTF,TGTGCCTGGAAGATTAACTATGGCTACACCTTC
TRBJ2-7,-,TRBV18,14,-,CASSPAGTWYEQYF,TGTGCCAGCTCACCGGCGGGAACGTGGTACGAGCAGTACTTC
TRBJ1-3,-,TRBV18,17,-,CASSSHGREGAGNTIYF,TGTGCCAGCTCGTCTCATGGGAGGGAAGGAGCTGGAAACACCATATATTTT
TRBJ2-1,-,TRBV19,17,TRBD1,CASSIPLPGQGADEQFF,TGTGCCAGTAGTATACCCCTCCCCGGACAGGGGGCGGATGAGCAGTTCTTC
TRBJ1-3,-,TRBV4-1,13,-,CASSGEKGNTIYF,TGCGCCAGCAGTGGAGAGAAAGGAAACACCATATATTTT
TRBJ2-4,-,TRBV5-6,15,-,CASSLRGYVKNIQYF,TGTGCCAGCAGCTTGCGGGGATACGTCAAAAACATTCAGTACTTC
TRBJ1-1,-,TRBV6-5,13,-,CASSYDPNTEAFF,TGTGCCAGCAGTTACGATCCGAACACTGAAGCTTTCTTT
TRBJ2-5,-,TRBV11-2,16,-,CASSLDQKAGQETQYF,TGTGCCAGCAGCTTAGATCAGAAGGCAGGCCAAGAGACCCAGTACTTC
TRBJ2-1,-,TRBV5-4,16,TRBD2,CASSPSGELSYNEQFF,TGTGCCAGCAGCCCTAGCGGAGAACTCTCCTACAATGAGCAGTTCTTC
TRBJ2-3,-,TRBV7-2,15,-,CASSSLGTLRDTQYF,TGTGCCAGCAGCTCCCTCGGGACTTTAAGAGATACGCAGTATTTT
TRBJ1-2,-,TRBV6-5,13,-,CASQRRGAHGYTF,TGTGCCAGCCAAAGGCGGGGGGCTCATGGCTACACCTTC
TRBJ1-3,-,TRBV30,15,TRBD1,CATYYADRGGNTIYF,TGTGCCACCTACTACGCTGACAGGGGCGGAAACACCATATATTTT
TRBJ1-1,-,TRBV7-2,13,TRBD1,CASSLTGVVEAFF,TGTGCCAGCAGTCTTACAGGGGTTGTTGAAGCTTTCTTT
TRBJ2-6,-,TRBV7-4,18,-,CASSLPGRDYSGANVLTF,TGTGCCAGCAGCCTTCCGGGACGCGATTACTCTGGGGCCAACGTCCTGACTTTC
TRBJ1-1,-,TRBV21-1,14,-,CASSKGGGPPEAFF,TGTGCCAGCAGCAAAGGGGGGGGGCCCCCTGAAGCTTTCTTT
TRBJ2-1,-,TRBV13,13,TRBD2,CASSISGDNEQFF,TGTGCCAGCAGCATAAGCGGGGACAATGAGCAGTTCTTC
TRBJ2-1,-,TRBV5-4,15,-,CASSLATSPYNEQFF,TGTGCCAGCAGCTTGGCGACTAGTCCCTACAATGAGCAGTTCTTC
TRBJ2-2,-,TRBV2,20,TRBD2,CASSEEEVGTSGRRGGELFF,TGTGCCAGCAGTGAAGAAGAAGTCGGGACTAGCGGGAGAAGAGGCGGGGAGCTGTTTTTT
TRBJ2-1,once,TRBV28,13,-,CASSFRAGYRKFF,TGTGCCAGCAGCTTTAGGGCGGGGTATAGGAAGTTCTTC
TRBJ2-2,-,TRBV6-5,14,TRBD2,CASGLAANTGELFF,TGTGCCAGCGGACTAGCGGCAAACACCGGGGAGCTGTTTTTT